The TCR beta chain under discussion was sequenced for a study of early T cells in non-severe SARS-CoV-2 infection (dated by TCRdb to about 2021). For the wider study: Because TCR sequencing was done on bulk RNA from unsorted whole blood, the alpha and beta chains could not be paired. Paper-wide results and their limitations: VDJdb matching was skewed toward anti-spike CD8 responses and likely underestimated virus-specific expansions by missing private and CD4 specificities.

Library creation used 5' RACE. TCRdb shows the sequencer as NextSeq 500. To correct for sequencing error and PCR bias, the TCR library protocol tagged individual cDNA molecules with unique molecular identifiers. Both TCR alpha and beta chains were sequenced, and tight co-correlation was observed between alpha and beta sequence abundances in each sample. Under the source paper's analysis protocol: Decombinator V4 was used to perform V gene, J gene and CDR3 annotation of TCR sequences. TCRs were defined as expanded if a significant change between any two time points was detected under a Poisson model with p below 0.0001. TCR abundances were normalised to the total number of TCRs sequenced per sample and were expressed as counts per million. VDJdb, accessed 1 November 2021, was searched for CMV, EBV and SARS-CoV-2 annotated TCRs, excluding TCRs annotated for multiple antigens. The raw public data were reprocessed by TCRdb itself: fastp quality trimming at Q25, MiXCR clonotype calling, in-frame beta chains only. Rows with a matching CDR3 protein are joined into one entry that keeps the most common DNA and genes. None of the V and J calls come from the authors' own analysis; TCRdb made them. Here the sample has more than 45,000 distinct CDR3 sequences; 9.5% to 15% occur a single time. The ten largest clonotypes hold over 3% of the sample.

As concerns this clonotype: It has no known antigen specificity. No much larger clonotype is one base removed from it; base qualities were not supplied.

Set within a cohort of healthcare workers in London, UK, this nested case-control study involved weekly PCR testing of nasopharyngeal swabs along with blood sampling. Healthcare workers were enrolled in the week of the UK lockdown, from 23 to 31 March 2020, and were followed every week for up to roughly 15 weeks. This TCR derives from an adult who was a healthcare worker with PCR-confirmed SARS-CoV-2 infection or an uninfected control (not recorded which). Sequenced input: whole blood.

The CDR3 region has the sequence CASSFRGLAGDYHSYNEQFF. The sequenced DNA is TGTGCCAGCAGTTTTCGGGGACTAGCGGGAGATTACCATTCCTACAATGAGCAGTTCTTC. Recombination joined TRBV12-3 or TRBV12-4 with TRBJ2-1, with 14 bases aligning to TRBD2. The germline V end is reduced by 3 bases and the J end by 1 base; junction bases left unmatched: 11. Including the terminal cysteine and phenylalanine, the CDR3 comprises 20 residues. CDR3 DNA only is kept here, 60 bases in frame from base 1.